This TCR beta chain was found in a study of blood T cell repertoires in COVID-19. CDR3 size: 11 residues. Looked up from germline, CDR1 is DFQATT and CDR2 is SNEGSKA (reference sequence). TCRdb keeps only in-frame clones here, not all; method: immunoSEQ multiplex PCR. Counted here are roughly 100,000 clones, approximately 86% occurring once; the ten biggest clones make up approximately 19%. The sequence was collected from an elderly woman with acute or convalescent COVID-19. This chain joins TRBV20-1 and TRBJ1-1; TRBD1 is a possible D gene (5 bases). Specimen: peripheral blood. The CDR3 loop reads CTPGQLLEAFF. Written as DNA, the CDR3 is TGCACCCCCGGACAATTACTTGAAGCTTTCTTT.